One sample yielded the 27 T cell receptor beta chains listed below, sequenced in a study of blood T cell repertoires in COVID-19. Profiled with immunoSEQ multiplex PCR; TCRdb holds only in-frame clones, not every one. The sample records around 130,000 clones, 84% being singletons. Sequenced: PBMCs or T cells enriched from blood (not recorded which). These TCRs come from a woman younger than 45 who had recovered from COVID-19.

This clone was observed a single time. The gene calls are TRBV4-3 and TRBJ1-5; 8 positions agree with TRBD1. The CDR3 loop spans 14 amino acids. With V trimmed by 4 bases and J by 5 bases, 4 bases remained unmatched. CDR1 and CDR2 (germline): LGHNA, YSLEER. For the CDR3, the DNA is TGCGCCAGCAGCCCGGGACAGGAGCATCAGCCCCAGCATTTT. Protein product: CASSPGQEHQPQHF.

J is TRBJ2-1 and V is TRBV11-3, with D unclear. The V end was cut by 0 bases, the J end by 4 bases, with 4 bases between. The CDR3 is 13 residues long. Germline CDR1 and CDR2: SGHNT and YENEEA. The CDR3 coding sequence is TGTGCCAGCAGCTTAGAGGCTTACAATGAGCAGTTCTTC. It specifies CASSLEAYNEQFF.

The genes are TRBV29-1 and TRBJ2-1, with TRBD2 identical over 10 bases. Germline CDR1 SQVTM, CDR2 ANQGSEA. V trimming: 8 bases; J trimming: 8 bases; junction bases outside the gene matches: 9. The CDR3 is 13 residues long. The CDR3 DNA reads as TGCAGCTTCTGGCTAGCGGGGGTCTATGAGCAGTTCTTC. Encoded protein: CSFWLAGVYEQFF.

The chain couples TRBV12-3 or TRBV12-4 to TRBJ2-1; D is unresolved. The CDR3 has 13 residues. Trimming pared 7 bases from V and 1 base from J, leaving 8 bases between. CDR3 nucleotide sequence: TGTGCCAGCAATAACAGATCCTACAATGAGCAGTTCTTC. Translated, it gives CASNNRSYNEQFF.

The V and J genes are TRBV27 and TRBJ2-3; D is perhaps TRBD2 (6 bases). CDR1 and CDR2 from the germline V gene are MNHEY and SMNVEV (reference sequence). The CDR3 sequence is 14 residues long. V was shortened by 6 bases and J by 6 bases, with 16 bases between the two germline ends. The CDR3 nucleotides are TGTGCCAGCAGGTCGGCGGGAAGTTGGGATACGCAGTATTTT. It specifies CASRSAGSWDTQYF.

The V call is TRBV5-1, the J call TRBJ2-7, with 8 bases aligning to TRBD2. This CDR3 comprises 14 residues. Unmatched junction bases numbered 1, after V lost 1 base and J lost 1 base. Germline assignment: CDR1 SGHRS and CDR2 YFSETQ. In DNA, the CDR3 is TGCGCCAGCAGCTTGACTAGCGGTTCCTACGAGCAGTACTTC. It is translated as CASSLTSGSYEQYF.

The chain has TRBV4-3 and TRBJ2-7; 11 bases match TRBD2. Germline-derived CDR1 and CDR2 are LGHNA and YSLEER. J was trimmed by 0 bases and V by 4 bases; bases with no gene match: 11. The CDR3 contains 18 residues. The CDR3 DNA follows: TGCGCCAGCAGCCTAAAGACTAGCGGGATTTCTCCCTCCTACGAGCAGTACTTC. Translated, it gives CASSLKTSGISPSYEQYF.

The genes are TRBV12-3 or TRBV12-4 and TRBJ2-7; unclear D gene. V was shortened by 5 bases and J by 3 bases, with 11 bases between the two germline ends. This CDR3 has 13 residues. CDR3 residues: CASSLTVYYEQYF. DNA for the CDR3: TGTGCCAGCAGTCTAACTGTATACTACGAGCAGTACTTC.

The rearrangement joins TRBV2 to TRBJ1-6; 7 bases map to TRBD1. J gave up 8 bases and V 7 bases, and 8 bases lay outside the gene matches. CDR3 size: 14 residues. CDR1 is SNHLY and CDR2 is FYNNEI in the germline V gene. CDR3 nucleotide sequence: TGTGCCAGCACCGAGGTAGGGGGCGATTCACCCCTCCACTTT. It translates to CASTEVGGDSPLHF.

This chain links TRBV10-3 with TRBJ1-1; TRBD1 matches at 7 bases. The V segment lost 3 bases and the J segment 7 bases; nucleotides outside the gene matches: 11. Germline V lookup: CDR1 ENHRY, CDR2 SYGVKD. The CDR3 extends over 15 amino acids. The CDR3 reads CAISDSPDRVNEAFF. In DNA, the CDR3 is TGTGCCATCAGTGACTCCCCCGACAGGGTAAATGAAGCTTTCTTT.

In this sample, this clone turned up once. V usage is TRBV7-9 and J usage is TRBJ1-1; tentatively, D is TRBD1 (5 bases). With 2 bases removed from V and 3 bases from J, the gap between germline ends came to 19 bases. CDR1 is SEHNR, CDR2 FQNEAQ, per germline (reference sequence). The CDR3 contains 17 residues. The chain's CDR3 is CASSLRGRGGGDTEAFF. CDR3 nucleotide sequence: TGTGCCAGCAGCTTAAGGGGTAGGGGCGGAGGGGACACTGAAGCTTTCTTT.

This clone was counted once. The chain recombines TRBV28 with TRBJ1-1; TRBD1 is a possible D gene (5 bases). The CDR3 is 13 residues long. From germline, CDR1 is MDHEN and CDR2 SYDVKM. Trimming cost V 6 bases and J 6 bases, with 14 bases left between them. The CDR3, as DNA: TGTGCCAGCAGACCCCAGGGTTTTCCTGAAGCTTTCTTT. Amino acid sequence: CASRPQGFPEAFF.

The chain is built from TRBV7-6 and TRBJ2-7; D may be TRBD2 (6 bases). This CDR3 region has 15 residues. Trimming took 2 bases from V and 0 from J, leaving 11 bases between them. CDR1 and CDR2 (germline): SGHVS, FNYEAQ. The CDR3 loop reads CASSLKPEGSYEQYF. CDR3 coding DNA: TGTGCCAGCAGCTTAAAACCGGAGGGCTCCTACGAGCAGTACTTC.

In this sample, this clone turned up once. The chain joins TRBV28 to TRBJ1-1, with 9 bases aligning to TRBD1. The germline V gene encodes CDR1 MDHEN and CDR2 SYDVKM. V dropped 0 bases and J dropped 1; count of bases not matched to a gene: 0. The CDR3 is 15 amino acids. CDR3 sequence: CASSLWDRGNTEAFF. In DNA, the CDR3 is TGTGCCAGCAGTTTATGGGACAGGGGGAACACTGAAGCTTTCTTT.

This chain links TRBV10-3 with TRBJ2-1; D possibly corresponds to TRBD1 (5 bases). CDR1 and CDR2 from the germline V gene are ENHRY and SYGVKD. Trimming removed 2 bases at V and 4 bases at J, with 9 bases between. The length of the CDR3 is 14 residues. The CDR3 sequence: CAISERGTYNEQFF. In nucleotides, the CDR3 is TGTGCCATCAGTGAGAGGGGAACTTACAATGAGCAGTTCTTC.

The sample holds a few counts of this clone. The rearrangement joins TRBV7-2 to TRBJ2-7; TRBD1 agrees at 9 bases. J lost 4 bases, V lost 1 base, and 8 bases had no gene match. Per germline, CDR1 SGHTA and CDR2 FQGNSA. This CDR3 comprises 16 residues. CDR3 region: CASSLVSTGGFYEQYF. Written as DNA, the CDR3 is TGTGCCAGCAGCTTAGTCTCGACAGGGGGTTTTTACGAGCAGTACTTC. The variable domain in full, with the rest retrieved from reference TRBV7-2 and TRBJ2-7, is GAGVSQSPSNKVTEKGKDVELRCDPISGHTALYWYRQSLGQGLEFLIYFQGNSAPDKSGLPSDRFSAERTGGSVSTLTIQRTQQEDSAVYLCASSLVSTGGFYEQYFGPGTRLTVT.

The chain combines TRBV7-9 with TRBJ1-2, with 9 nucleotides matching TRBD1. This CDR3 is 13 amino acids long. CDR1 and CDR2 from the germline V gene are SEHNR and FQNEAQ (reference sequence). Trimming removed 5 bases from V and 12 bases from J; junction bases left unmatched: 10. The CDR3 bases are TGTGCCAGCAGCAGTCCCGGGACAGGGTTGAACACCTTC. The encoded protein is CASSSPGTGLNTF.

The chain carries TRBV5-5 and TRBJ2-1; 9 bases agree with TRBD2. This CDR3 has 15 amino acids. The V segment lost 0 bases and the J segment 9 bases; nucleotides outside the gene matches: 7. The germline V gene has CDR1 SGHKS and CDR2 YYEKEE (reference sequence). The CDR3 loop is CASSLAGGRAREQFF. The CDR3 DNA sequence: TGTGCCAGCAGCTTGGCAGGCGGGAGGGCGCGTGAGCAGTTCTTC.

The V call is TRBV19, the J call TRBJ2-2; 7 nucleotides line up with TRBD2. With 4 bases clipped from V and 5 bases from J, the junction kept 19 bases outside the gene matches. The CDR3 contains 19 residues. The germline V gene has CDR1 LNHDA and CDR2 SQIVND (reference sequence). CDR3 sequence: CASSKAGRGRAPITGELFF. CDR3 bases: TGTGCCAGTAGTAAGGCAGGAAGAGGGAGGGCCCCCATAACCGGGGAGCTGTTTTTT.

In DNA form, the CDR3 reads TGTGCCAGCAGCGTAGGCCGAACAGGGGGCTTTTCACCCCTCCACTTT. This sequence encodes CASSVGRTGGFSPLHF. V and J are TRBV9 and TRBJ1-6, with 9 positions matching TRBD1. CDR3 length: 16 residues. Germline values: CDR1 SGDLS, CDR2 YYNGEE. J gave up 9 bases and V 0 bases, and 7 bases lay outside the gene matches.

The J gene is TRBJ2-5, the V gene TRBV5-5; perhaps TRBD1 as D (6 bases). This CDR3 has 13 amino acids. V lost 3 bases, J lost 1 base, and 7 bases lay in between. Germline CDR1 is SGHKS and CDR2 is YYEKEE (reference sequence). CDR3 sequence (DNA): TGTGCCAGCAGCTGGGGGCCCCAAGAGACCCAGTACTTC. Protein: CASSWGPQETQYF. Full variable domain (remainder filled in from reference TRBV5-5 and TRBJ2-5): DAGVTQSPTHLIKTRGQQVTLRCSPISGHKSVSWYQQVLGQGPQFIFQYYEKEERGRGNFPDRFSARQFPNYSSELNVNALLLGDSALYLCASSWGPQETQYFGPGTRLLVL.

This clone was seen at least ten times. V usage is TRBV19 and J usage is TRBJ2-5; 8 nucleotides match TRBD1. CDR3 length: 16 residues. Germline V CDR1 and CDR2: LNHDA, SQIVND (reference sequence). V trimming: 3 bases; J trimming: 6 bases; junction bases outside the gene matches: 12. The DNA of the CDR3 is TGTGCCAGTAGTATTGGGCCCCCAGGGGGCGTGAAGACCCAGTACTTC. It codes for CASSIGPPGGVKTQYF.

The genes are TRBV27 and TRBJ2-5, with 10 nucleotides matching TRBD1. The CDR3 is 15 residues long. Trimming at V came to 3 bases and at J to 5 bases, leaving 6 bases not matched to a gene. The germline gives CDR1 MNHEY, CDR2 SMNVEV (reference sequence). The CDR3 DNA sequence: TGTGCCAGCAGTTTTTGGGACAGGGGATGGGAGACCCAGTACTTC. This encodes CASSFWDRGWETQYF.

This clone was found a few times. This chain joins TRBV6-1 and TRBJ1-1, with D maybe TRBD1 (6 bases). The germline V and J ends were trimmed by 3 bases and 4 bases, with 9 bases remaining between them. Germline V CDR1 and CDR2: MNHNS, SASEGT. CDR3 length: 13 residues. CDR3: CASSEGAGTEAFF. In DNA, the CDR3 is TGTGCCAGCAGTGAGGGGGCGGGCACTGAAGCTTTCTTT.

This chain links TRBV6-2 or TRBV6-3 with TRBJ2-7, with D hard to call. The length of the CDR3 is 12 residues. Germline V gene lookup returns CDR1 MNHEY and CDR2 SVGEGT. V dropped 2 bases and J dropped 3 bases, with 5 bases sitting between them. The CDR3 DNA reads TGTGCCAGCAGTTACACGGGCTACGAGCAGTACTTC. Its translation: CASSYTGYEQYF.

The chain combines TRBV6-4 with TRBJ2-7; the match to TRBD2 covers 9 bases. With 5 bases clipped from V and 3 bases from J, the junction kept 8 bases outside the gene matches. The CDR3 is 15 amino acids. CDR1 is MRHNA, CDR2 SNTAGT, per germline. CDR3 coding DNA: TGTGCCAGCAGTCCGCATGGAGCGGGGGGCTACGAGCAGTACTTC. Protein product: CASSPHGAGGYEQYF.

The chain recombines TRBV29-1 with TRBJ2-5, with 9 positions matching TRBD2. The CDR3 covers 13 residues. Germline values: CDR1 SQVTM, CDR2 ANQGSEA. Germline trimming cut 7 bases from V and 7 bases from J; bases unmatched to any gene: 10. CDR3 bases: TGCAGCGCCGGGGTGGGACTAGCAAGGACCCAGTACTTC. It codes for CSAGVGLARTQYF. Full variable domain (outside the CDR3, taken from reference TRBV29-1 and TRBJ2-5): SAVISQKPSRDICQRGTSLTIQCQVDSQVTMMFWYRQQPGQSLTLIATANQGSEATYESGFVIDKFPISRPNLTFSTLTVSNMSPEDSSIYLCSAGVGLARTQYFGPGTRLLVL.